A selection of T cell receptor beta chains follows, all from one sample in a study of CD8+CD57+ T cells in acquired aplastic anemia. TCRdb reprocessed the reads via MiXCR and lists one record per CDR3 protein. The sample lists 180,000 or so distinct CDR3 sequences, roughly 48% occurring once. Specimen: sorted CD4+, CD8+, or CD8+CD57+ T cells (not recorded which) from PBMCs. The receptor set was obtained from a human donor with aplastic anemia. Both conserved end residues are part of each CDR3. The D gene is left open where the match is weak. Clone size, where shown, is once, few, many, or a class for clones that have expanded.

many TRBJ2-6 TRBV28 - CASSSGAGANVLTF TGTGCCAGCAGCTCCGGGGCTGGGGCCAACGTCCTGACTTTC
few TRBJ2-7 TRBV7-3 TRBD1 CASIGQGKYEQYF TGTGCCAGCATAGGACAGGGGAAATACGAGCAGTACTTC
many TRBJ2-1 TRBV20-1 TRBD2 CSASLRLAGLDEQFF TGCAGTGCTAGCCTCCGACTAGCTGGGCTCGATGAGCAGTTCTTC
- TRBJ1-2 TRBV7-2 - CASSLDPKVRYAF TGTGCCAGCAGCTTAGATCCTAAGGTTCGCTACGCCTTC
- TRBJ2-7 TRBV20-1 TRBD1 CSAEHSGTGIYEQYF TGCAGTGCGGAACACTCCGGGACAGGGATTTACGAGCAGTACTTC
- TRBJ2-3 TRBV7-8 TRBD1 CASSPRDRGYTDTQYF TGTGCCAGCAGCCCCCGGGACAGGGGTTACACAGATACGCAGTATTTT
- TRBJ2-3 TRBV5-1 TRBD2 CASSRLAGATDTQYF TGCGCCAGCAGCCGACTAGCGGGGGCCACAGATACGCAGTATTTT
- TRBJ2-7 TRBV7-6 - CASSLSVQGSHEQYF TGTGCCAGCAGCTTGAGTGTCCAGGGATCCCACGAGCAGTACTTC
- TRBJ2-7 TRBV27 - CASSLYPPTGSTYGQYF TGTGCCAGCAGTTTATACCCGCCCACAGGGTCCACCTACGGGCAGTACTTC
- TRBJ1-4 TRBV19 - CASSGAPRNEKLFF TGTGCCAGTAGTGGGGCGCCGCGAAATGAAAAACTGTTTTTT
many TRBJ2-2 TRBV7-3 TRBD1 CASSLRTGGVSGELFF TGTGCCAGCAGCTTACGGACAGGGGGCGTTTCCGGGGAGCTGTTTTTT
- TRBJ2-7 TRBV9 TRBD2 CASSVAGTSGGAWEQYF TGTGCCAGCAGCGTAGCAGGGACTAGCGGGGGGGCATGGGAGCAGTACTTC
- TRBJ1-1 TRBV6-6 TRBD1 CATINLGETGEAFF TGTGCCACCATAAATTTAGGGGAGACAGGGGAAGCTTTCTTT
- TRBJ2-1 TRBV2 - CASRGPDFNEQFF TGTGCCAGCAGAGGACCCGATTTCAATGAGCAGTTCTTC
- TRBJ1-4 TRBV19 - CASSPRDVTNEKLFF TGTGCCAGTAGTCCCCGGGACGTAACTAATGAAAAACTGTTTTTT
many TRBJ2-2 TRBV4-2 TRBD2 CASSRGLAARGELFF TGTGCCAGCAGCCGAGGACTAGCGGCTAGGGGGGAGCTGTTTTTT
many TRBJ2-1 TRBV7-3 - CASNPQDLLLDNEQFF TGTGCCAGCAATCCTCAGGACCTTCTTCTAGACAATGAGCAGTTCTTC
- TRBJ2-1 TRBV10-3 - CAISDLRSSYNEQFF TGTGCCATCAGTGATTTGCGGAGCTCCTACAATGAGCAGTTCTTC
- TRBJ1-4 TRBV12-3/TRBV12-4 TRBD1 CASSSPRDRGVGEELFF TGTGCCAGCAGTTCTCCCAGGGACAGGGGAGTAGGGGAAGAACTGTTTTTT
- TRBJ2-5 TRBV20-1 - CSARPLWSYQETQYF TGCAGTGCTCGACCCTTGTGGTCGTACCAAGAGACCCAGTACTTC